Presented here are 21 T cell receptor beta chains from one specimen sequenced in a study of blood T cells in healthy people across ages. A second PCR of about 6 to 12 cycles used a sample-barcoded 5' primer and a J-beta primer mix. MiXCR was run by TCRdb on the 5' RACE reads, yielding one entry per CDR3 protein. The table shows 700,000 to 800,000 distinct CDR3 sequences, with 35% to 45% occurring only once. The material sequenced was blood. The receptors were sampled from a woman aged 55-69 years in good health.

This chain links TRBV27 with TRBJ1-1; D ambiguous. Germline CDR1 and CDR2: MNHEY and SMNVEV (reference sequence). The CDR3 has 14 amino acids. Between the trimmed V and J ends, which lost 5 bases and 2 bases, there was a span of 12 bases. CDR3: CASSPQSPNTEAFF. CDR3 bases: TGTGCCAGCAGTCCCCAGTCCCCTAACACTGAAGCTTTCTTT.

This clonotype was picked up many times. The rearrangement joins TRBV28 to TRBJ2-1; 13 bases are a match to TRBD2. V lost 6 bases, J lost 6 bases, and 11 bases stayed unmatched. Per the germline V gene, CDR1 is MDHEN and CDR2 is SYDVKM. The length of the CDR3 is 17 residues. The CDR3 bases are TGTGCCAGCAGACTAAGGGCAGGACTAGCGGGAGTCAATGAGCAGTTCTTC. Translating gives CASRLRAGLAGVNEQFF.

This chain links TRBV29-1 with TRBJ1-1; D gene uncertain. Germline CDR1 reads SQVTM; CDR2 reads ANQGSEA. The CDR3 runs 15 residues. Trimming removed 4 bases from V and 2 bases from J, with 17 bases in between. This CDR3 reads CSVGRTADPNTEAFF. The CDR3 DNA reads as TGCAGCGTTGGAAGGACGGCGGACCCCAACACTGAAGCTTTCTTT.

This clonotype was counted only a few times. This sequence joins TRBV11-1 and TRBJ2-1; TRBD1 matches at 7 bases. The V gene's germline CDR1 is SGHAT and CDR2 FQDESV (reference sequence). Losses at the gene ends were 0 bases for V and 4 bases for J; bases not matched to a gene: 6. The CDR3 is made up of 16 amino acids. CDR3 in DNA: TGTGCCAGCAGCTTAGCGAGGACAGGAACATACAATGAGCAGTTCTTC. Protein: CASSLARTGTYNEQFF.

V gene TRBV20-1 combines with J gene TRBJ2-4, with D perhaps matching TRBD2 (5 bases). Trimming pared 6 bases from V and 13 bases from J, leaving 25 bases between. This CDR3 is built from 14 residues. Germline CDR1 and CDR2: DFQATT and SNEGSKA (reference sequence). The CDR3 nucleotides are TGCAGTGCAGACCTGACGGGGAAGTACAATGAGCAGTACTTC. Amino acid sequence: CSADLTGKYNEQYF.

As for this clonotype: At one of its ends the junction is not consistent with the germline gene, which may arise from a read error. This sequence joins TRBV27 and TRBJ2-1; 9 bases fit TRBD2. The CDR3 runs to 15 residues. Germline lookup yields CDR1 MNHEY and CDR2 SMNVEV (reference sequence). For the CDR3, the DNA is TGTGCCAGCAGCCCACTTAGCGGGGGTTACAATGAGCCGTTCTTC. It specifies CASSPLSGGYNEPFF.

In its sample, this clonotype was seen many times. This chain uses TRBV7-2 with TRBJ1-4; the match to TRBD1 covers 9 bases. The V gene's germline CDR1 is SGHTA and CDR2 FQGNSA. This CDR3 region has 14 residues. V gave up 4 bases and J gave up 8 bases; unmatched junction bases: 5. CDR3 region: CASSSQGAQEKLFF. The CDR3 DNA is TGTGCCAGCAGCTCACAGGGGGCGCAGGAAAAACTGTTTTTT.

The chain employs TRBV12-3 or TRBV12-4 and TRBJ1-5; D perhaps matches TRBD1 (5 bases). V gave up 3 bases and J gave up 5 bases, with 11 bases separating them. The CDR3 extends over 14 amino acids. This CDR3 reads CASSFATEHQPQHF. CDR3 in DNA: TGTGCCAGCAGTTTCGCGACAGAACATCAGCCCCAGCATTTT.

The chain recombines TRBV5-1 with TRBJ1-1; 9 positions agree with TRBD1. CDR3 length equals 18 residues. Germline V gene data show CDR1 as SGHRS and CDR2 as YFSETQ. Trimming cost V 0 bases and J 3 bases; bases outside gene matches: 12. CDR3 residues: CASSLVLGQGSVDTEAFF. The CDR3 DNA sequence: TGCGCCAGCAGCTTGGTTTTGGGACAGGGATCAGTCGACACTGAAGCTTTCTTT.

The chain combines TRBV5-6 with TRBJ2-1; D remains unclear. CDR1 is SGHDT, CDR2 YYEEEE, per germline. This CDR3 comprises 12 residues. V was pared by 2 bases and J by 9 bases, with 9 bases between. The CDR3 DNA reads TGTGCCAGCAGCTTACTACTCAGTGAGCAGTTCTTC. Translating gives CASSLLLSEQFF.

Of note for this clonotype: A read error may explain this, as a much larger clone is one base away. The CDR3 loop reads CASSGQEFETQYF. For the CDR3, the DNA is TGTGCCAGCAGCGGACAGGAGTTCGAGACCCAGTACTTC. The chain links TRBV9 to TRBJ2-5; tentatively, D is TRBD1 (6 bases). CDR1 is SGDLS, CDR2 YYNGEE, per germline. V was cut by 3 bases and J by 5 bases, with 11 bases left in between. The CDR3 consists of 13 residues. Variable domain in full (rest from reference TRBV9 and TRBJ2-5): DSGVTQTPKHLITATGQRVTLRCSPRSGDLSVYWYQQSLDQGLQFLIQYYNGEERAKGNILERFSAQQFPDLHSELNLSSLELGDSALYFCASSGQEFETQYFGPGTRLLVL.

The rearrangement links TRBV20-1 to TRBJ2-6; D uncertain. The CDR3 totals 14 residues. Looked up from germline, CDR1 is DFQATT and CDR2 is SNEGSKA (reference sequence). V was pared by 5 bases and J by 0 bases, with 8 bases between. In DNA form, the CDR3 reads TGCAGTGCTCAGCCGAACTCTGGGGCCAACGTCCTGACTTTC. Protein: CSAQPNSGANVLTF.

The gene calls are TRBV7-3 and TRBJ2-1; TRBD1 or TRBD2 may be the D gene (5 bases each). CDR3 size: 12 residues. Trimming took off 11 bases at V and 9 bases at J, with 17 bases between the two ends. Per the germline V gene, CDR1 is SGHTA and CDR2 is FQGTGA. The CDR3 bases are TGTGCCTCGGGGTTAGATGGGGGTGAGCAGTTCTTC. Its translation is CASGLDGGEQFF.

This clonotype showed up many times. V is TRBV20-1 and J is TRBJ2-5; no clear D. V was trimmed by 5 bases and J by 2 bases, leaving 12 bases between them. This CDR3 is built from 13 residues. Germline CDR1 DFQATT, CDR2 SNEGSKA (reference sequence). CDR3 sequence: CSAAEMGQETQYF. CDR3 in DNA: TGCAGTGCTGCCGAGATGGGTCAAGAGACCCAGTACTTC.

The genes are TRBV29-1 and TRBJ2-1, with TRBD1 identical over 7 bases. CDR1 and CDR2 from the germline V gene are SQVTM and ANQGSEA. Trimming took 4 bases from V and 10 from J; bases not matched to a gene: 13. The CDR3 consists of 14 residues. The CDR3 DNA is TGCAGCGTTGCCGGACAGGAAGGTGGCTACGAGCAGTTCTTC. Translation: CSVAGQEGGYEQFF.

The CDR3 protein is CASTSGGYRHTEAFF. CDR3 bases: TGTGCCAGCACCTCAGGAGGCTATAGGCACACTGAAGCTTTCTTT. V is TRBV12-3 or TRBV12-4 and J is TRBJ1-1; no clear D. CDR3 length: 15 amino acids. With 7 bases removed from V and 3 bases from J, the gap between germline ends came to 18 bases.

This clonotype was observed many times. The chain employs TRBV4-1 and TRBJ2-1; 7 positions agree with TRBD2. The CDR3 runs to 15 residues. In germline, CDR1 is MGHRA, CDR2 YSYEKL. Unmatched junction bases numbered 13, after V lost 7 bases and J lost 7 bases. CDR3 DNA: TGCGCCAGCAACCCGGGGGGACGATCTGCTAATGAGCAGTTCTTC. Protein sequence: CASNPGGRSANEQFF.

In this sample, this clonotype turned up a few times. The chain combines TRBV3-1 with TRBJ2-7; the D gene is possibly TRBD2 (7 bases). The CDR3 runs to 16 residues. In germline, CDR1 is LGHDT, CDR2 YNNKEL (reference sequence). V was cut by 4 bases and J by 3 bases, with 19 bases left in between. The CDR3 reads CASSPAWGGGVYEQYF. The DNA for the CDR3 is TGTGCCAGCAGCCCAGCCTGGGGGGGCGGGGTCTACGAGCAGTACTTC.

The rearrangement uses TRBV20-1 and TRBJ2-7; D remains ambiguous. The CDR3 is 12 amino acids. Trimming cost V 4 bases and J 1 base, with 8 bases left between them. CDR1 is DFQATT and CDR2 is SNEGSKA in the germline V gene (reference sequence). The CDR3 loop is CSAMASSYEQYF. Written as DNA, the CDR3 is TGCAGTGCTATGGCCAGTTCCTACGAGCAGTACTTC.

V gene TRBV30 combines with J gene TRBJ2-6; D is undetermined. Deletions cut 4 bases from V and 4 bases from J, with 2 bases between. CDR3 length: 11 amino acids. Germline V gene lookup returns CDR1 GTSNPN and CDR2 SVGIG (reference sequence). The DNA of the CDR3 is TGTGCCTGGACAGGGGCCAACGTCCTGACTTTC. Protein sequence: CAWTGANVLTF.

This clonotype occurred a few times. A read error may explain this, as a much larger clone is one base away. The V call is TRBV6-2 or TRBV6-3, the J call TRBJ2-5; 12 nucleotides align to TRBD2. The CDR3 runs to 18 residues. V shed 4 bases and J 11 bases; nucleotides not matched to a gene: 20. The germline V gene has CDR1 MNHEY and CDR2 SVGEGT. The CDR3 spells CASSSGLAGLRQYNEQYF. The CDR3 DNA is TGTGCCAGCAGTTCCGGACTAGCGGGATTACGGCAATACAATGAGCAGTACTTC.